The 10 T cell receptor beta chains below come from one sample, sequenced in a study of blood T cell repertoires in COVID-19. Libraries were prepared by immunoSEQ multiplex PCR; TCRdb keeps only in-frame clonotypes and omits some of them. The sample holds 150,000 to 200,000 clones; roughly 80% are singletons and the top ten take about 6.5%. Sequenced: peripheral blood. The receptors were gathered from a woman aged 35 to 49 with COVID-19, enrolled during active disease.

The V gene is TRBV5-1, the J gene TRBJ2-3; 9 nucleotides match TRBD2. CDR1 is SGHRS and CDR2 is YFSETQ in the germline V gene. CDR3 length equals 16 residues. V dropped 2 bases and J dropped 2; count of bases not matched to a gene: 6. CDR3 protein: CASSFQAGGYTDTQYF. For the CDR3, the DNA is TGCGCCAGCAGCTTCCAAGCGGGGGGCTACACAGATACGCAGTATTTT.

This chain connects TRBV5-8 to TRBJ1-2; TRBD1 aligns across 11 bases. Germline V gives CDR1 SGHTS, CDR2 YDEGEE. The CDR3 is made up of 15 amino acids. V lost 4 bases to trimming and J lost 3 bases; unmatched junction nucleotides: 5. CDR3 coding DNA: TGTGCCAGCAGCCCGCGGACAGGGGGCTACTATGGCTACACCTTC. Translating gives CASSPRTGGYYGYTF.

This chain uses TRBV7-2 with TRBJ1-4, with a weak D call TRBD1 (5 bases). This CDR3 region has 12 residues. The germline V gene has CDR1 SGHTA and CDR2 FQGNSA. The V and J ends lost 5 bases and 7 bases respectively, with 8 bases between them. Here the CDR3 DNA reads TGTGCCAGCAGCCCAGGGCTTGAAAAACTGTTTTTT. Its translation is CASSPGLEKLFF.

This chain links TRBV5-6 with TRBJ2-5; D unclear. From germline, CDR1 is SGHDT and CDR2 YYEEEE. V lost 2 bases to trimming and J lost 5 bases, with 10 bases between them. The CDR3 length is 13 residues. Here the CDR3 DNA reads TGTGCCAGCAGCTTCGCGGCGGAGGAGACCCAGTACTTC. Its translation: CASSFAAEETQYF. The full variable domain, rest sourced from reference TRBV5-6 and TRBJ2-5, is DAGVTQSPTHLIKTRGQQVTLRCSPKSGHDTVSWYQQALGQGPQFIFQYYEEEERQRGNFPDRFSGHQFPNYSSELNVNALLLGDSALYLCASSFAAEETQYFGPGTRLLVL.

The sample holds a few counts of this clone. The rearrangement uses TRBV3-1 (or the pseudogene TRBV3-2) and TRBJ2-7; D is possibly TRBD2 (7 bases). The V end was cut by 4 bases, the J end by 0 bases, with 25 bases between. The germline V gene has CDR1 LGHDT and CDR2 YNNKEL (reference sequence). This CDR3 spans 19 amino acids. CDR3 DNA: TGTGCCAGCAGCCGCACCCTGGGGGGGCGCCGATCTCACTCCTACGAGCAGTACTTC. It codes for CASSRTLGGRRSHSYEQYF.

J is TRBJ2-7 and V is TRBV6-5; 10 bases are a match to TRBD1. V was clipped by 6 bases and J by 2 bases; unmatched bases: 4. This CDR3 region has 14 residues. Germline CDR1 reads MNHEY; CDR2 reads SVGAGI. The CDR3 DNA follows: TGTGCCAGCAGGACAGGGGGCGCCCCCTACGAGCAGTACTTC. This translates into CASRTGGAPYEQYF.

The chain employs TRBV5-1 and TRBJ1-6; D perhaps matches TRBD1 (5 bases). Deletions cut 4 bases from V and 0 bases from J, with 14 bases between. Germline lookup yields CDR1 SGHRS and CDR2 YFSETQ. The CDR3 runs to 17 residues. The CDR3 DNA sequence: TGCGCCAGCAGCCGGCAGGGTGCGAGCTCCTATAATTCACCCCTCCACTTT. Residues: CASSRQGASSYNSPLHF.

The chain couples TRBV5-4 to TRBJ2-2; 15 bases match TRBD2. CDR1 is SGHNT, CDR2 YYREEE, per germline (reference sequence). The CDR3 runs 19 residues. V was clipped by 4 bases and J by 1 base; unmatched bases: 8. The CDR3 protein is CASSRPGLAGGWNTGELFF. DNA for the CDR3: TGTGCCAGCAGCCGCCCGGGACTAGCGGGGGGCTGGAACACCGGGGAGCTGTTTTTT. The whole variable domain, remainder taken from reference TRBV5-4 and TRBJ2-2, is ETGVTQSPTHLIKTRGQQVTLRCSSQSGHNTVSWYQQALGQGPQFIFQYYREEENGRGNFPPRFSGLQFPNYSSELNVNALELDDSALYLCASSRPGLAGGWNTGELFFGEGSRLTVL.

This clone was picked up one time. The rearrangement links TRBV5-5 to TRBJ1-3; maybe TRBD1 (6 bases). CDR3 size: 14 residues. From germline, CDR1 is SGHKS and CDR2 YYEKEE (reference sequence). Trimming cost V 4 bases and J 4 bases, with 12 bases left between them. CDR3 nucleotide sequence: TGTGCCAGCAGCATGTCAGGGGCCGGAAACACCATATATTTT. It is translated as CASSMSGAGNTIYF.

The V call is TRBV6-5, the J call TRBJ1-2, with D uncertain. Trimming left V 2 bases short and J 7 bases short, with 5 bases between. The CDR3 loop spans 11 amino acids. Germline V lookup: CDR1 MNHEY, CDR2 SVGAGI. CDR3 residues: CASSYNGGYTF. The CDR3 bases are TGTGCCAGCAGTTACAACGGTGGCTACACCTTC.